The 23 T cell receptor beta chains below were found in one sample sequenced in a study of blood T cell repertoires in COVID-19. TCRdb's table, derived via immunoSEQ multiplex PCR, lists solely in-frame clones and lacks some. The sample lists hundreds of thousands of clones; around 84% were seen once. Sequencing used peripheral blood. These receptors were taken from a man in his 70s with acute or convalescent COVID-19.

The rearrangement links TRBV4-2 to TRBJ2-2, with a weak D call TRBD2 (6 bases). The V end was cut by 0 bases, the J end by 4 bases, with 12 bases between. The CDR3 extends over 16 amino acids. CDR1 LGHNA and CDR2 YNFKEQ come from the germline V gene. The CDR3 here is CASSQDSAGFTGELFF. DNA of the CDR3: TGTGCCAGCAGCCAAGATAGCGCGGGATTCACCGGGGAGCTGTTTTTT.

This chain connects TRBV11-2 to TRBJ2-1; D unclear. The CDR3 is 13 residues long. Germline assignment: CDR1 SGHAT and CDR2 FQNNGV. Trimming stripped 1 base from V and 4 bases from J, with 5 bases between. The CDR3 protein is CASSLAGYNEQFF. The CDR3 region has the DNA TGTGCCAGCAGCTTAGCCGGTTACAATGAGCAGTTCTTC.

This clone was recorded a few times. In DNA form, the CDR3 reads TGTGCCATCGGAGGACAGGGGACGGGAGGAAACACCATATATTTT. It encodes CAIGGQGTGGNTIYF. The chain joins TRBV10-3 to TRBJ1-3; 9 bases are shared with TRBD1. V dropped 8 bases and J dropped 4; count of bases not matched to a gene: 9. This CDR3 comprises 15 residues. In germline, CDR1 is ENHRY, CDR2 SYGVKD.

V usage is TRBV18 and J usage is TRBJ2-7, with a weak D call TRBD1 (5 bases). CDR3 length: 13 amino acids. V was pared by 6 bases and J by 6 bases, with 15 bases between. Germline V CDR1 and CDR2: KGHSH, LQKENI. CDR3 residues: CASSPGHTREQYF. The CDR3 DNA reads as TGTGCCAGCTCTCCAGGACATACCCGCGAGCAGTACTTC.

This chain joins TRBV5-1 and TRBJ2-3; 10 nucleotides agree with TRBD1. Germline V gene sequence: CDR1 SGHRS, CDR2 YFSETQ. V trimming: 2 bases; J trimming: 2 bases; junction bases outside the gene matches: 2. The CDR3 totals 15 residues. The CDR3 sequence: CASSFGQGVTDTQYF. CDR3 DNA: TGCGCCAGCAGCTTTGGACAGGGGGTCACAGATACGCAGTATTTT.

The V call is TRBV3-1 (or the pseudogene TRBV3-2), the J call TRBJ2-1; 8 nucleotides line up with TRBD1. The V gene's germline CDR1 is LGHDT and CDR2 YNNKEL (reference sequence). The ends lost 4 bases at V and 16 bases at J; junction bases unmatched: 15. This CDR3 comprises 14 residues. Here the CDR3 reads CASSPNPGQGGAFF. The CDR3, as DNA: TGTGCCAGCAGCCCGAACCCTGGACAGGGTGGCGCCTTCTTC.

The chain uses TRBV6-2 or TRBV6-3 and TRBJ1-5; a possible D gene is TRBD1 (6 bases). The CDR3 has 18 amino acids. CDR1 is MNHEY, CDR2 SVGEGT, per germline. V lost 3 bases and J lost 12, with 30 bases in between. As DNA, the CDR3 is TGTGCCAGCAGTTATCCGATACCCACAGGGAGGGGGGAAGACGGCCAGCATTTT. Amino acid sequence: CASSYPIPTGRGEDGQHF.

V and J are TRBV5-1 and TRBJ2-7, with a possible D match to TRBD2 (5 bases). The CDR3 totals 14 residues. CDR1 is SGHRS, CDR2 YFSETQ, per germline. V was pared by 1 base and J by 5 bases, with 13 bases between. In nucleotides, the CDR3 is TGCGCCAGCAGCTTGATTCCGTCCGGGGACGAGCAGTACTTC. It encodes CASSLIPSGDEQYF.

V gene TRBV5-1 combines with J gene TRBJ2-7; the match to TRBD1 covers 7 bases. CDR3 size: 12 residues. Germline V CDR1 and CDR2: SGHRS, YFSETQ. V was pared by 4 bases and J by 5 bases, with 3 bases of the junction left unmatched. DNA of the CDR3: TGCGCCAGCAGCCCCGACAGGGACGAGCAGTACTTC. Its protein product is CASSPDRDEQYF.

The CDR3 nucleotides read TGTGCCAGCGGACAGGGTCTTGGTGGAAACACCATATATTTT. It specifies CASGQGLGGNTIYF. The chain is built from TRBV2 and TRBJ1-3; 8 bases are a match to TRBD1. CDR3 length: 14 residues. Germline CDR1 and CDR2: SNHLY and FYNNEI. V shed 8 bases and J 3 bases; nucleotides not matched to a gene: 6.

V and J are TRBV7-2 and TRBJ1-3; D gene uncertain. Per the germline V gene, CDR1 is SGHTA and CDR2 is FQGNSA. This CDR3 comprises 16 residues. Trimming cost V 6 bases and J 0 bases, with 15 bases left between them. CDR3 residues: CASSPLPGNSGNTIYF. CDR3 in DNA: TGTGCCAGCAGTCCTCTCCCGGGGAACTCTGGAAACACCATATATTTT.

This clone turned up a few times. The rearrangement uses TRBV5-6 and TRBJ1-3, with no clear D. CDR1 and CDR2 (germline): SGHDT, YYEEEE. The V gene lost 1 base and the J gene lost 0 bases, with 14 bases spanning the gap. CDR3 length: 17 amino acids. CDR3 sequence reads: CASSLRVSPYSGNTIYF. For the CDR3, the DNA is TGTGCCAGCAGCTTGCGGGTCTCCCCTTACTCTGGAAACACCATATATTTT.

The chain couples TRBV9 to TRBJ1-5; a weak D match, TRBD1 (6 bases). In germline, CDR1 is SGDLS, CDR2 YYNGEE. The V gene lost 9 bases and the J gene lost 7 bases, with 17 bases spanning the gap. This CDR3 spans 13 amino acids. The CDR3 bases are TGTGCCATGGCCCCCAACAGGGACCAGCCCCAGCATTTT. Translation gives CAMAPNRDQPQHF.

The chain links TRBV10-1 to TRBJ2-5; 10 nucleotides match TRBD2. CDR1 and CDR2 from the germline V gene are WNHNN and SYGVQD (reference sequence). The CDR3 totals 18 residues. V shed 2 bases, J shed 3 bases, and the junction held 12 bases outside the gene matches. CDR3 coding DNA: TGCGCCAGCAGTGAGGAGGGGCTAGCGGGAGTACCAGAAGAGACCCAGTACTTC. Translating gives CASSEEGLAGVPEETQYF.

The CDR3 protein is CASSYSRGQDSPLHF. The CDR3 DNA is TGTGCCAGCAGTTACTCGAGGGGGCAAGATTCACCCCTCCACTTT. V usage is TRBV6-2 or TRBV6-3 and J usage is TRBJ1-6, with 7 bases aligning to TRBD1. Trimming took 0 bases from V and 8 from J; bases not matched to a gene: 4. This CDR3 has 15 residues. Germline V gives CDR1 MNHEY, CDR2 SVGEGT.

The CDR3: CASSFLAGGTNEQFF. CDR3 nucleotides: TGTGCCAGCAGCTTCCTAGCGGGGGGTACGAATGAGCAGTTCTTC. The chain uses TRBV7-2 and TRBJ2-1; 11 positions agree with TRBD2. Germline V gene data show CDR1 as SGHTA and CDR2 as FQGNSA. Losses at the gene ends were 3 bases for V and 7 bases for J; bases not matched to a gene: 5. The CDR3 consists of 15 residues.

V usage is TRBV10-3 and J usage is TRBJ2-7, with D possibly being TRBD2 (6 bases). Germline CDR1 reads ENHRY; CDR2 reads SYGVKD. V was cut by 0 bases and J by 2 bases, with 11 bases left in between. The CDR3 contains 15 residues. CDR3 DNA sequence: TGTGCCATCAGTGAGTCTGGGGGGATGACCTACGAGCAGTACTTC. This gives the protein CAISESGGMTYEQYF.

The genes are TRBV6-5 and TRBJ2-5; the D gene is possibly TRBD1 (5 bases). V gave up 5 bases and J gave up 1 base, with 14 bases separating them. There are 15 residues in the CDR3. Germline CDR1 is MNHEY and CDR2 is SVGAGI. CDR3 loop: CASSINRNLQETQYF. The DNA of the CDR3 is TGTGCCAGCAGTATAAACAGGAACCTCCAAGAGACCCAGTACTTC.

The rearrangement links TRBV29-1 to TRBJ2-7, with D possibly matching TRBD1 (6 bases). This CDR3 has 13 amino acids. Per germline, CDR1 SQVTM and CDR2 ANQGSEA. Between the trimmed V and J ends, which lost 5 bases and 3 bases, there was a span of 14 bases. As DNA, the CDR3 is TGCAGCGTTTCGGGACACCTGAACTACGAGCAGTACTTC. This sequence encodes CSVSGHLNYEQYF.

CDR3 coding DNA: TGTGCCTGGAGTCCCACTAGCGGGCTAACCTACGAGCAGTACTTC. Amino acid sequence: CAWSPTSGLTYEQYF. J is TRBJ2-7 and V is TRBV30; 9 bases fit TRBD2. The CDR3 spans 15 residues. Germline V gene sequence: CDR1 GTSNPN, CDR2 SVGIG (reference sequence). Trimming cost V 2 bases and J 2 bases; bases outside gene matches: 7.

The rearrangement joins TRBV28 to TRBJ1-2; D is possibly TRBD1 (5 bases). The V and J ends lost 5 bases and 0 bases respectively, with 16 bases between them. The length of the CDR3 is 16 residues. The germline V gene encodes CDR1 MDHEN and CDR2 SYDVKM. Here the CDR3 DNA reads TGTGCCAGCAGTCCCGCGGGGGGGAGGTCTAACTATGGCTACACCTTC. Its protein product is CASSPAGGRSNYGYTF.

The V and J genes are TRBV7-2 and TRBJ1-5; 9 bases map to TRBD1. The CDR3 is 14 residues long. J lost 7 bases, V lost 5 bases, and 6 bases had no gene match. Germline V gene lookup returns CDR1 SGHTA and CDR2 FQGNSA. The CDR3 here is CASSRWDRDQPQHF. Written as DNA, the CDR3 is TGTGCCAGCAGCCGGTGGGACAGGGACCAGCCCCAGCATTTT.

The chain has TRBV4-3 and TRBJ1-2, with TRBD1 as a possible D gene (6 bases). Trimming stripped 3 bases from V and 4 bases from J, with 15 bases between. The CDR3 covers 15 residues. Germline assignment: CDR1 LGHNA and CDR2 YSLEER. CDR3 amino acids: CASSQTTGNSYGYTF. The DNA of the CDR3 is TGCGCCAGCAGCCAGACTACAGGGAATAGCTATGGCTACACCTTC.